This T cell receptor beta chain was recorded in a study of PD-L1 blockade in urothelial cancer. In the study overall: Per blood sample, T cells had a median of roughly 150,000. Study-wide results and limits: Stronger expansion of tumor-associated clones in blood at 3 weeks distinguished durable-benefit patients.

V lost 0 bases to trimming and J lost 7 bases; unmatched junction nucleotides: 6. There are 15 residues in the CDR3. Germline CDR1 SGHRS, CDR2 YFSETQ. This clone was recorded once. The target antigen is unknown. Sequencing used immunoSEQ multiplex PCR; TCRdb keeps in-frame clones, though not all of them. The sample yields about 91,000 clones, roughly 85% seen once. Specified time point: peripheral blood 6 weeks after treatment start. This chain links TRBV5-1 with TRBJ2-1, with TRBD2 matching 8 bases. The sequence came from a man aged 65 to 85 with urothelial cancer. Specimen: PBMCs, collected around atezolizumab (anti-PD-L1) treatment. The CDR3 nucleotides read TGCGCCAGCAGCTTGGCGGGAGGGCCGGGGAATGAGCAGTTCTTC. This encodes CASSLAGGPGNEQFF.